Described below is a single TCR beta chain sequence and its context. Looked up from germline, CDR1 is SGHNT and CDR2 is YYREEE (reference sequence). This CDR3 region has 14 residues. Trimming removed 0 bases at V and 10 bases at J, with 14 bases between. The data stem from a study of cytomegalovirus exposure and HLA in healthy donors. Primers included in the PCR were 60 Vbeta and 13 Jbeta primers. The assay was immunoSEQ multiplex PCR, and TCRdb's table has in-frame clones only and misses some. Of 110,000 or so clones listed, 55% to 75% are singletons. Sequencing was performed on PBMCs. V is TRBV5-4 and J is TRBJ2-1; possible D gene TRBD2, 5 bases. This sequence was found in a woman aged 70 to 79 in good health and CMV-seropositive. CDR3 DNA: TGTGCCAGCAGCTTGGCGGTATCTCGAGGGGAGCAGTTCTTC. This encodes CASSLAVSRGEQFF.